A selection of T cell receptor beta chains follows, all from one sample in a study of T cell responses to AZD1222 COVID-19 vaccine. TCRdb keeps only in-frame clones here, not all; method: immunoSEQ multiplex PCR. The repertoire includes approximately 89,000 clones, 90% to 95% of them detected once, and around 5% sits in the top ten. The source was peripheral blood, collected on day 0 of AZD1222 vaccination. These receptor sequences come from an adult in good health. Both conserved end residues are part of each CDR3. Fields, in order: V gene, D gene, J gene, clone size, CDR3 DNA, CDR3 protein. The D gene is left open where the match is weak. Only part of the rows carry a size: once, few, many, or a class if the clone is expanded.

TRBV4-3	-	TRBJ2-3	-	TGCGCCAGCAGCCAAGATGGAGAAACAGATACGCAGTATTTT	CASSQDGETDTQYF
TRBV6-5	-	TRBJ1-1	-	TGTGCCAGCGAACTGGACATGGGGAACACTGAAGCTTTCTTT	CASELDMGNTEAFF
TRBV6-1	TRBD1	TRBJ2-5	-	TGTGCCAGCAGGGAAGCCGGGACAGCGAAAGAGACCCAGTACTTC	CASREAGTAKETQYF
TRBV28	TRBD1	TRBJ2-7	-	TGTGCCAGCAGCCGGGACAGGGCGCTCTACGAGCAGTACTTC	CASSRDRALYEQYF
TRBV7-6	-	TRBJ2-1	-	TGTGCCAGCAGCTCGGAGGGGGACCGAAGCTCCTACAATGAGCAGTTCTTC	CASSSEGDRSSYNEQFF
TRBV5-4	-	TRBJ1-3	once	TGTGCCAGCAGCTTGGGCGGGGGGATATCTGGAAACACCATATATTTT	CASSLGGGISGNTIYF
TRBV28	-	TRBJ1-5	-	TGTGCCAGCAGTTCAGGCACCTTTGGTCAGCCCCAGCATTTT	CASSSGTFGQPQHF
TRBV29-1	TRBD2	TRBJ2-1	-	TGCAGCGTTGAAGAGAGAGGAAGATTAGCGGGAGGTGATGAGCAGTTCTTC	CSVEERGRLAGGDEQFF
TRBV29-1	-	TRBJ1-2	-	TGCAGCGTTCATTTCAACTATGGCTACACCTTC	CSVHFNYGYTF
TRBV9	-	TRBJ2-5	-	TGTGCCAGCAACCAGGGTATCCAAGAGACCCAGTACTTC	CASNQGIQETQYF
TRBV19	TRBD2	TRBJ2-1	-	TGTGCCAGTAGCTCGGGACTAGTCGGCTATGAGCAGTTCTTC	CASSSGLVGYEQFF
TRBV7-9	-	TRBJ1-6	-	TGTGCCAGCAGCCCGGGCTCCTATAATTCACCCCTCCACTTT	CASSPGSYNSPLHF
TRBV10-3	TRBD2	TRBJ2-1	-	TGTGCCATCAATGTCGGCGGGAGTGAGGATGAGCAGTTCTTC	CAINVGGSEDEQFF
TRBV7-9	TRBD1	TRBJ1-2	-	TGTGCCAGCAGCCGGGACAGGGCTCGGGGGGGCTATGGCTACACCTTC	CASSRDRARGGYGYTF
TRBV7-9	TRBD2	TRBJ2-7	-	TGTGCCAGCAGCTTAAGTAGATCAGCGGGAGACTCCGAGCAGTACTTC	CASSLSRSAGDSEQYF
TRBV7-8	-	TRBJ1-5	-	TGTGCCAGCAGCTTACAGGTGCCCCAATGGCCCCAGCATTTT	CASSLQVPQWPQHF
TRBV5-5	-	TRBJ2-1	-	TGTGCCAGCAGCTTGGGGAAAGACTACAATGAGCAGTTCTTC	CASSLGKDYNEQFF
TRBV28	TRBD1	TRBJ1-1	-	TGTGCCAGCAGCATCGGAGGGGGCGGGGACACTGAAGCTTTCTTT	CASSIGGGGDTEAFF
TRBV5-1	-	TRBJ1-1	-	TGCGCCAGCCGCATAACTTTAACAAGGGGGAACACTGAAGCTTTCTTT	CASRITLTRGNTEAFF
TRBV5-1	TRBD1	TRBJ1-4	-	TGCGCCAGCAGCGCGGGACAGGGGGCCGTCTTTAATGAAAAACTGTTTTTT	CASSAGQGAVFNEKLFF
TRBV7-2	-	TRBJ2-7	-	TGTGCCAGCAGCTTAAGGGCCGGGCACGCCTACGAGCAGTACTTC	CASSLRAGHAYEQYF
TRBV18	TRBD1	TRBJ2-1	-	TGTGCCAGCTCACCCTCAGGGACAGGTTACAATGAGCAGTTCTTC	CASSPSGTGYNEQFF
TRBV27	-	TRBJ1-5	-	TGTGCCAGCAGTGTGGGTTGGAGCAATCAGCCCCAGCATTTT	CASSVGWSNQPQHF
TRBV5-1	-	TRBJ1-1	once	TGCGCCAGCAGCTTGTCTCGGGTTGACACTGAAGCTTTCTTT	CASSLSRVDTEAFF
TRBV11-3	-	TRBJ1-1	-	TGTGCCAGCAGCTCGAAGGGTGGAGGCACTGAAGCTTTCTTT	CASSSKGGGTEAFF
TRBV28	-	TRBJ1-1	-	TGTGCCAGCAGTTTGCAGGGTTCCACTGAAGCTTTCTTT	CASSLQGSTEAFF
TRBV18	-	TRBJ2-2	-	TGTGCCAGCTCACCTCAGGAGGGGATCGCGAACACCGGGGAGCTGTTTTTT	CASSPQEGIANTGELFF
TRBV28	-	TRBJ1-1	-	TGTGCTTCTATATGGAACACTGAAGCTTTCTTT	CASIWNTEAFF
TRBV28	-	TRBJ2-7	-	TGTGCCAGCAGTTTCGCAGGGAACTCCTACGAGCAGTACTTC	CASSFAGNSYEQYF
TRBV5-6	-	TRBJ1-1	-	TGTGCCAGCAGCATACAGGGAGGTGAAGCTTTCTTT	CASSIQGGEAFF
TRBV18	-	TRBJ2-1	-	TGTGCCAGCTCACGCTCGGTGGGGGATCCGTACAATGAGCAGTTCTTC	CASSRSVGDPYNEQFF
TRBV7-2	-	TRBJ2-1	-	TGTGCCAGCAGCTTAGCCGGACAGGTCGGGGGGCAGTTCTTC	CASSLAGQVGGQFF
TRBV9	TRBD2	TRBJ2-5	-	TGTGCCAGCAGCGCGCGGGGGGGCTGGGAGACCCAGTACTTC	CASSARGGWETQYF
TRBV27	TRBD2	TRBJ2-3	-	TGTGCCAGCAGGCTAGCGGGAGGGCCAGATACGCAGTATTTT	CASRLAGGPDTQYF
TRBV6-2/TRBV6-3	TRBD1	TRBJ1-5	-	TGTGCCAGCAGCCTCTACAGGGGGCGCGGTCAGCCCCAGCATTTT	CASSLYRGRGQPQHF
TRBV21-1	-	TRBJ1-1	-	TGTGCCAGCAGCAAAGTTAACAGGGGGCGGGGTGAAGCTTTCTTT	CASSKVNRGRGEAFF
TRBV6-6	TRBD1	TRBJ1-2	-	TGTGCCAGCAGCCCTACGGAACAGGGGGTCTATGGCTACACCTTC	CASSPTEQGVYGYTF
TRBV30	TRBD2	TRBJ2-3	-	TGTGCCTGGAGTACACTAGCGGACACAGATACGCAGTATTTT	CAWSTLADTDTQYF
TRBV30	TRBD2	TRBJ2-3	-	TGTGCCTGGAGTGGCCTAGCGGGAAGAGATACGCAGTATTTT	CAWSGLAGRDTQYF
TRBV4-1	TRBD1	TRBJ2-5	-	TGCGCCAGCAGCATAGGGACAGGGGTACAGGAGACCCAGTACTTC	CASSIGTGVQETQYF
TRBV14	-	TRBJ1-2	-	TGTGCCAGCAGCCAAGATCATGGGGGGGCTGTCAATGGCTACACCTTC	CASSQDHGGAVNGYTF